This T cell receptor beta chain was found in a study of CD8+ T cells in alopecia areata. Study as a whole: The authors grafted skin from approximately 6-13-month-old C3H/HeJ donors with spontaneous alopecia onto approximately 6-11-week-old female C3H/HeJ mice. General study points: Mice showed clearer TCR sharing than patients did, a gap that was possibly HLA-related. In scalp samples, resident alphabeta T cells of normal skin are also sequenced. An increase in clonality over normal scalp was evident in lesional scalp, especially alopecia totalis/universalis.

Sequencing used cDNA as its template, made by extracting RNA and reverse transcribing it. Sequencing was performed with immunoSEQ multiplex PCR; in TCRdb, only in-frame clones are kept and a portion is missing. This table holds more than 250,000 clones with no singletons; the top ten claim roughly 1.2%. V was trimmed by 1 base and J by 2 bases, leaving 8 bases between them. CDR1 and CDR2 (germline): NSHNY, SYGAGN. The CDR3 spans 14 residues. This clone was recorded a few times. Antigen unknown. The gene symbols are mouse symbols. The read terminates 4 residues ahead of where the CDR3 ends, so the germline J gene completes it. The authors sorted pooled cutaneous lymph node cells using CD4, CD8alpha, NKG2D, NKG2ACE and other markers.

The rearrangement links TRBV13-1 to TRBJ2-4, with a weak D call TRBD2 (7 bases). This receptor was taken from a C3H/HeJ mouse with alopecia areata. For the strain, the MHC haplotype given is H2-k. The sequencing sample was made of CD4+ T cells sorted from a lymph node. The CDR3 reads CASSDLGAQNTLYF. The CDR3 DNA, read in part, is TGTGCCAGCAGTGATCTGGGGGCTCAAAAC.